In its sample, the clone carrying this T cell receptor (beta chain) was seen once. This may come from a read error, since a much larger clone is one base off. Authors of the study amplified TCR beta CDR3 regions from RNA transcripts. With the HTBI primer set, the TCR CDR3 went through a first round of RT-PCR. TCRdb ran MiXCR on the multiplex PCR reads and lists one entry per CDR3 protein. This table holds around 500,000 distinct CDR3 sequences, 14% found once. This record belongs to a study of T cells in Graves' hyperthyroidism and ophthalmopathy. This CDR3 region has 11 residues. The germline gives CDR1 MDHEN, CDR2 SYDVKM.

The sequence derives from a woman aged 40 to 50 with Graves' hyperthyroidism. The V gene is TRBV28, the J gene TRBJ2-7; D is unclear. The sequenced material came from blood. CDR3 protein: CAGRINYEQYF. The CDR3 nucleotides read TGTGCCGGCAGAATAAACTACGAGCAGTACTTC.